Here is one TCR beta chain with its context. Treatment of the sample: roughly 20 received Ad26.COV2.S at low or high dose, single or two shots; several received placebo; per-sample allocation not given. Samples analyzed were those drawn on day 63 after the first vaccine or placebo injection. Sequencing was performed with immunoSEQ multiplex PCR; in TCRdb, only in-frame clones are kept and a portion is missing. This table has under 600,000 clones, about 89% appearing once. The data originate from a study of Ad26.COV2.S vaccination and SARS-CoV-2 variants. This CDR3 spans 15 amino acids. The V and J ends lost 6 bases and 3 bases, in that order; junction bases with no gene match: 6. CDR1 is MNHEY, CDR2 SMNVEV, per germline (reference sequence).

The chain links TRBV27 to TRBJ1-1; the match to TRBD1 covers 11 bases. Sequenced here: peripheral blood, sampled in a trial of Ad26.COV2.S vaccine versus placebo. This receptor was identified in a person aged 18-60 years who received the Ad26.COV2.S COVID-19 vaccine or a placebo. CDR3 in DNA: TGTGCCAGCAGCGGACAGGGGGCATCTCACACTGAAGCTTTCTTT. Encoded protein: CASSGQGASHTEAFF.